This TCR beta chain was captured in a study of regulatory T cells in long-lasting Graves disease. About the research overall: Graves' patients, newly diagnosed, had taken antithyroid drugs under 3 months. The study, taken as a whole, reports: Persistent patients had more shared public clonotypes (about 2,800) than new patients (about 870).

Time point specified: newly diagnosed GD, antithyroid drugs for less than 3 months. Generation of the TCR library employed RNA extracted from PBMCs. This clonotype was counted many times. Its specificity is unknown. CDR3 length: 15 residues. Germline CDR1 MNHNS, CDR2 SASEGT. The germline V and J ends were trimmed by 3 bases and 4 bases, with 13 bases remaining between them. Both iRepertoire HTBI primers and Arm-PCR of CDR3 regions were used to build the TCR beta libraries. MiXCR was run by TCRdb on the multiplex PCR reads, yielding one entry per CDR3 protein. The table records approximately 350,000 distinct CDR3 sequences, 15% to 20% of them present only once. Another study also made use of these data, one on T cells in Graves' hyperthyroidism and ophthalmopathy. That source reports: Diagnoses rested on clinical symptoms, serum thyroxine and TRAb, thyroid ultrasound and orbital computed tomography. The majority of expanded thyroid clonotypes above 0.001 also appeared in blood.

The receptor was isolated from a woman under 30 with Graves disease. The source was peripheral blood mononuclear cells (PBMCs), collected at new diagnosis, from a patient treated with antithyroid drugs. The V gene is TRBV6-1, the J gene TRBJ1-5; D unclear. The CDR3 sequence: CASSDPSLLNQPQHF. The DNA for the CDR3 is TGTGCCAGCAGTGACCCCTCGCTACTAAATCAGCCCCAGCATTTT.